This TCR beta chain was recovered during a study of shared clonotypes between healthy human individuals (dated by TCRdb to the early 2020s). With regard to the full study: The cohort comprised two women and three men aged 18 to 49 years. For each donor, CD4 naive and CD4 memory were each given three plates, CD8 naive was given two plates, and CD8 memory was given one plate. To estimate repertoire size and how much clonotypes are shared between individuals, the study performed deep sequencing of blood TCR repertoires from five healthy adults. Different laboratories and diverse techniques were used to prepare libraries and sequence TCR repertoires, to increase sequencing depth and limit assay-specific biases. Each donor's leukapheresis produced roughly between about 0.8 and 8.9 billion PBMCs.

TCR CDR3 regions were amplified from genomic DNA by multiplex PCR using the deep immunoSEQ assay. Genomic DNA extracted from each cell subset was distributed evenly over all wells of several immunoSEQ 96-well plates, and each plate served as one replicate. Each replicate PCR for sorted subsets received about 200 ng genomic DNA, equal to about 30,000 T cell genomes. Purified libraries were quantified with a Qubit 3.0 fluorometer, sized on a Bioanalyzer 2100, and re-quantified with the KAPA Library Quantification kit. Every immunoSEQ 96-well plate was sequenced on a separate single-read 150-cycle Illumina NextSeq 550 flow cell. The authors' pipeline ran thus. Because only junctional sequences without quality scores were contained in the immunoSEQ output, filtering matching that applied to full-length reads could not be performed. Sequences were annotated with PyIR, a Python wrapper for IgBLAST v1.9, using IMGT germline references to assign V/J genes and CDR3. Reads were filtered out if the reads had weak V/J assignments (E-value above 1e-6), no CDR3, stop codons, out-of-frame junctions, or ambiguous translated residues. V3J clonotypes were defined as sequences sharing the same inferred V gene, J gene, and CDR3 amino acid sequence. Percentage overlap between repertoires was calculated by dividing the number of shared unique clonotypes by the size of the smaller repertoire. RTK rarefaction, the Chao1 estimator, and Recon v2.1 estimates of unobserved clonotypes were used to assess repertoire richness. For all TCRbeta clonotypes obtained by the gDNA method from several donors, generation probabilities were computed with OLGA. Entries here come from immuneACCESS through TCRdb and include only in-frame sequences with V and J called. Some clones fail to appear in such tables; in the studies checked, an unresolved V gene covers under half of the shortfall, and the cause of the remainder is unknown. V, J and clone size derive from that table, while D and trimming were established from the DNA sequence. Within this sample are 2 million to 2.5 million clones, with under 97% of them counted one time only. Together, the top ten hold over 0.1% of the sample.

On this clone: This clone's antigen is unknown. Base qualities are not provided; no much larger clone lies one nucleotide away.

Ends trimmed: V by 0 bases, J by 4 bases; bases unmatched to a gene: 4. Via the germline V gene, CDR1 is SGHRS and CDR2 YFSETQ. From cysteine to phenylalanine, the CDR3 is 15 amino acids long. Only the CDR3 region is kept as DNA, spanning 45 bases read in frame from base 1. Donors were healthy HIV-negative adults with no recently reported acute infections or vaccinations. Every donor was a Caucasian adult residing in Nashville, Tennessee, USA. CD4+ T cells were enriched by magnetic negative selection, after which naive cells were positively selected on CD45RA and the negative fraction was taken as the memory subset. After blood collection by leukapheresis, PBMCs were isolated using Ficoll-Histopaque density gradient centrifugation and then cryopreserved in the vapor phase of liquid nitrogen. Analytical flow cytometry was used to check the purity and quantity of each magnetically sorted T cell population. Genomic DNA was isolated from every sorted fraction and measured by UV absorbance on a Nanodrop 2000c.

Overall results and qualifications from the work: Larger estimated clonotype richness was generally found for naive subsets than for memory subsets. Incomplete sequencing was indicated by rarefaction of sorted-subset datasets, despite the large sequencing depth. Sampling was restricted to blood, and TCR repertoires in tissues likely differ from the TCR repertoires found in blood. Because the study included a small number of donors, the genetic and exposure-history diversity represented was limited. Across a handful of donors, approximately 5% of naive CD4, approximately 3.6% of naive CD8, 2.3% of memory CD4, and approximately 0.4% of memory CD8 clonotypes were shared. Pairwise subsampling led to the expectation that sequencing depth would affect the degree of clonotype sharing among donors. Compared with non-shared clonotypes, clonotypes shared by all four sorted-subset donors had higher generation probabilities.

Rearrangement joined TRBV5-1 to TRBJ2-5, with 9 junctional bases fitting TRBD1. The sequenced material came from naive CD4+ T cells sorted from blood. Read against the paper, the sample's cell subset or site label means: CD45RA+ positively selected. The receptor comes from a man between 18 and 29 years old in good health. The DNA is TGCGCCAGCAGCTTGGCCTCGACAGGGGGAGAGACCCAGTACTTC. Translated, it gives CASSLASTGGETQYF.